This T cell receptor beta chain originates from a study of robustness of blood B and T cell sequencing. Note on this clonotype: The antigen remains unidentified.

TCR beta repertoires were quantified from mRNA rather than genomic DNA. The germline V gene has CDR1 LGHDT and CDR2 YNNKEL (reference sequence). This CDR3 has 14 residues. V was pared by 1 base and J by 3 bases, with 10 bases between. Study-level findings and limits: Shared UMI-sequence pairs were removed from one cross-contaminated TCRbeta library pair. Many low-abundance TCRbeta clonotypes or under-sequencing were suggested by rarefaction. 94.8% of top 10,000 TCRbeta clonotypes appeared in replicate libraries.

cDNA synthesis used template switching with a 5' universal priming oligo. The template-switch oligo carried a 12-nucleotide random UMI tagging each cDNA molecule. TCRdb fed the PCR reads into MiXCR, producing one record per CDR3 protein. The sample has over 3,500 distinct CDR3 sequences; about 50% are singletons. The clonotype was recovered from a human donor in good health. The chain joins TRBV3-1 to TRBJ2-7; the D is unclear. The material sequenced was peripheral blood. Here the CDR3 DNA reads TGTGCCAGCAGCCAAGGAGATCGGGTCTACGAGCAGTACTTC. Residues: CASSQGDRVYEQYF.